The rows below give T cell receptor beta chains drawn from one sample of a study of T cell responses to AZD1222 COVID-19 vaccine. Only in-frame clones appear in the TCRdb table, and some are missing; sequencing was by immunoSEQ multiplex PCR. The sample contains 180,000 or so clones, 90% to 95% of which appear only once. The starting material was peripheral blood, obtained on day 0 of AZD1222 vaccination. The receptors originated from an adult in good health. The CDR3 runs from the conserved cysteine through the conserved F or W. D genes are given only for firm matches. A clone size is listed for some rows: how often the clone was seen (once, few, many), or a class if it is expanded.

d_gene	v_gene	abundance	j_gene	CDR3aa	CDR3nt
TRBD1	TRBV30	NA	TRBJ1-2	CAWSVQGVGYTF	TGTGCCTGGAGTGTGCAGGGGGTTGGCTACACCTTC
NA	TRBV5-1	NA	TRBJ2-2	CASSFADPYAGELFF	TGCGCCAGCAGCTTTGCGGACCCCTATGCCGGGGAGCTGTTTTTT
NA	TRBV2	NA	TRBJ2-7	CASNLFHTDYEQYF	TGTGCCAGCAACCTTTTCCATACTGATTACGAGCAGTACTTC
TRBD2	TRBV7-9	NA	TRBJ2-1	CASSREGEWGNEQFF	TGTGCCAGCTCCCGGGAGGGGGAGTGGGGCAATGAGCAGTTCTTC
NA	TRBV12-3/TRBV12-4	once	TRBJ1-1	CASRGGHTEAFF	TGTGCCAGCCGCGGGGGTCACACTGAAGCTTTCTTT
TRBD2	TRBV29-1	NA	TRBJ2-5	CSVWREAGETQYF	TGCAGCGTTTGGCGGGAGGCGGGAGAGACCCAGTACTTC
NA	TRBV9	NA	TRBJ1-2	CASSVGVLQGYGYTF	TGTGCCAGCAGCGTAGGAGTGTTACAGGGCTATGGCTACACCTTC
NA	TRBV30	NA	TRBJ1-3	CAWSFSGAAGNTIYF	TGTGCCTGGAGTTTCTCTGGGGCGGCTGGAAACACCATATATTTT
TRBD1	TRBV6-5	NA	TRBJ1-3	CASRQGSGNTIYF	TGTGCCAGCAGACAGGGGTCTGGAAACACCATATATTTT
TRBD1	TRBV2	NA	TRBJ2-2	CASSAGTGAGELFF	TGTGCCAGCAGTGCCGGGACAGGGGCCGGGGAGCTGTTTTTT
NA	TRBV28	NA	TRBJ1-2	CASSSGPNYGYTF	TGTGCCAGCAGTTCCGGGCCCAACTATGGCTACACCTTC
TRBD2	TRBV24-1	NA	TRBJ2-3	CATSDSGGTDTQYF	TGTGCCACCAGTGACAGCGGGGGCACAGATACGCAGTATTTT
NA	TRBV7-6	NA	TRBJ1-6	CASSTGTGNSPLHF	TGTGCCAGCAGCACAGGGACGGGCAACTCACCCCTCCACTTT
NA	TRBV27	NA	TRBJ1-3	CASMESGLSGNTIYF	TGTGCCAGCATGGAAAGTGGGCTCTCTGGAAACACCATATATTTT
TRBD1	TRBV2	NA	TRBJ1-1	CASTSPGQGVGGTEAFF	TGTGCCAGCACCTCGCCGGGACAGGGTGTGGGGGGCACTGAAGCTTTCTTT
NA	TRBV4-2	few	TRBJ2-2	CASSPRSMTGRDGELFF	TGTGCCAGCAGCCCTAGGTCCATGACAGGGCGGGACGGGGAGCTGTTTTTT
NA	TRBV19	once	TRBJ1-3	CASEEISSGNTIYF	TGTGCCAGCGAGGAAATTAGCTCTGGAAACACCATATATTTT
TRBD1	TRBV18	NA	TRBJ2-1	CASSPTDRVPYNEQFF	TGTGCCAGCTCACCAACGGACAGGGTCCCCTACAATGAGCAGTTCTTC